The TCR beta chain described here comes from a study of shared clonotypes between healthy human individuals. Turning to the study itself: A few men and a couple of women, aged 18 to 49, were donors. CD8 memory received one plate per donor, CD8 naive two, CD4 memory three and CD4 naive three. General observations from the study: Clonotype sharing among donors was expected to depend on sequencing depth.

With respect to this clone: Its antigen is currently unknown.

Produced via immunoSEQ multiplex PCR; TCRdb's table is partial and in-frame only. The data show 2 million to 2.5 million clones, with 90% to 96% seen just once and less than 0.15% held by the top ten. Germline V gives CDR1 MNHNS, CDR2 SASEGT. Trimming cost V 0 bases and J 2 bases, with 7 bases left between them. The CDR3 is 14 amino acids. CD45RA+ naive and CD45RA-negative memory subsets were separated from CD4+ cells. This sequence was found in a man aged 18 to 30 in good health. The chain is built from TRBV6-1 and TRBJ1-1, with unresolved D. Sequenced material: naive CD4+ T cells sorted from blood. Documented subset: CD45RA+ positively selected. CDR3 amino acids: CASSEAHLNTEAFF. The CDR3 DNA reads as TGTGCCAGCAGTGAAGCCCACCTCAACACTGAAGCTTTCTTT.